This T cell receptor beta chain originates from a study of blood T cell repertoires in COVID-19. Methods used by the authors: Estimated nucleated cell counts came from reference gene primer amplification. Using immunoSEQ multiplex PCR, the repertoire was profiled, and TCRdb retains in-frame clones only, with some absent. The DNA was the basis for D and trimming; V, J and clone size are from that table. In the table there are over 300,000 clones, roughly 90% of which are singletons. CDR1 is DFQATT, CDR2 SNEGSKA, per germline (reference sequence). Deletions cut 3 bases from V and 3 bases from J, with 11 bases between. CDR3 length: 13 amino acids. This clone was seen more than once but under ten times.

The TCR comes from a man aged 35-49 years with acute or convalescent COVID-19. Specimen: peripheral blood. The V and J genes are TRBV20-1 and TRBJ1-2; tentatively, D is TRBD1 (6 bases). CDR3 protein: CSASVAGDYGYTF. CDR3 in DNA: TGCAGTGCTAGTGTGGCAGGGGACTATGGCTACACCTTC.